A single sample is the source of the 13 T cell receptor beta chains below, sequenced in a study of blood T cells in healthy people across ages. A second PCR, run for roughly 7 to 12 cycles, used a sample-barcoded 5' primer plus a J-beta primer mix. TCRdb independently ran MiXCR on the 5' RACE reads; one entry per CDR3 protein. In the table there are roughly 830,000 distinct CDR3 sequences, about 62% of which are singletons. Sequencing input: blood. The source is a man under 40 in good health.

This sequence joins TRBV12-3 or TRBV12-4 and TRBJ1-5, with D unclear. Trimming took 5 bases from V and 2 from J, leaving 10 bases between them. The CDR3 has 14 residues. CDR3: CASSPRTGNQPQHF. The CDR3, as DNA: TGTGCCAGCAGTCCTCGGACTGGCAATCAGCCCCAGCATTTT.

The chain employs TRBV7-3 and TRBJ2-1; perhaps TRBD1 as D (5 bases). CDR1 and CDR2 (germline): SGHTA, FQGTGA. Trimming removed 5 bases at V and 8 bases at J, with 13 bases between. The CDR3 sequence is 13 residues long. CDR3 sequence: CASSLRDFDEQFF. As DNA, the CDR3 is TGTGCCAGCAGCCTCAGGGATTTTGATGAGCAGTTCTTC.

This rearrangement joins TRBV20-1 to TRBJ1-6; D perhaps matches TRBD1 (5 bases). In germline, CDR1 is DFQATT, CDR2 SNEGSKA (reference sequence). V was shortened by 5 bases and J by 5 bases, with 16 bases between the two germline ends. The CDR3 loop spans 15 amino acids. The CDR3 sequence is CSAAPGGVNNSPLHF. DNA of the CDR3: TGCAGTGCTGCCCCCGGGGGGGTTAATAATTCACCCCTCCACTTT.

To note about this clonotype: One end of the junction varies from germline; a read error may be responsible. The chain combines TRBV9 with TRBJ2-7, with D possibly being TRBD2 (6 bases). The CDR3 contains 14 residues. Germline-derived CDR1 and CDR2 are SGDLS and YYNGEE. The CDR3 here is CASSGRGSSHEQYF. CDR3 coding DNA: TGTGCCAGCAGCGGGCGGGGCAGCTCCCACGAGCAGTACTTC.

The chain employs TRBV7-9 and TRBJ1-5; 10 bases map to TRBD1. V trimming: 4 bases; J trimming: 6 bases; junction bases outside the gene matches: 9. The CDR3 is made up of 16 amino acids. The V gene's germline CDR1 is SEHNR and CDR2 FQNEAQ (reference sequence). The CDR3 DNA is TGTGCCAGCAGCTCTCAAGACAGGGGGCAGGGTCAGCCCCAGCATTTT. It translates to CASSSQDRGQGQPQHF.

The chain links TRBV5-1 to TRBJ2-1, with D unresolved. Trimming stripped 0 bases from V and 2 bases from J, with 6 bases between. Germline CDR1 and CDR2: SGHRS and YFSETQ. The CDR3 covers 14 residues. CDR3 DNA sequence: TGCGCCAGCAGCTTGGAGATCCCCTACAATGAGCAGTTCTTC. Protein sequence: CASSLEIPYNEQFF.

The gene calls are TRBV18 and TRBJ1-1; TRBD1 aligns across 9 bases. Germline trimming cut 2 bases from V and 1 base from J; bases unmatched to any gene: 8. This CDR3 comprises 17 residues. Germline-derived CDR1 and CDR2 are KGHSH and LQKENI. Here the CDR3 reads CASSPSGTGTPNTEAFF. CDR3 nucleotides: TGTGCCAGCTCACCATCCGGGACAGGGACCCCGAACACTGAAGCTTTCTTT.

V and J are TRBV20-1 and TRBJ1-2, with D uncertain. Germline assignment: CDR1 DFQATT and CDR2 SNEGSKA (reference sequence). Trimming took 4 bases from V and 4 from J, leaving 16 bases between them. The length of the CDR3 is 14 residues. The CDR3 is CSATPPWAAYGYTF. The DNA for the CDR3 is TGCAGTGCTACTCCGCCATGGGCAGCCTATGGCTACACCTTC.

This clonotype was counted only a few times. J is TRBJ2-3 and V is TRBV4-3; D may be TRBD2 (6 bases). CDR1 is LGHNA and CDR2 is YSLEER in the germline V gene. The V gene lost 0 bases and the J gene lost 12 bases, with 19 bases spanning the gap. This CDR3 contains 15 residues. The CDR3 nucleotides read TGCGCCAGCAGCCAAGAGTCAACTGCGGGCGGGGACCAGTATTTT. It is translated as CASSQESTAGGDQYF.

This rearrangement joins TRBV6-2 or TRBV6-3 to TRBJ2-5, with 9 bases that match TRBD1. Germline V CDR1 and CDR2: MNHEY, SVGEGT. There are 14 residues in the CDR3. V shed 6 bases and J 11 bases; nucleotides not matched to a gene: 13. The chain's CDR3 is CASRSMDRGDEQYF. The CDR3 DNA is TGTGCCAGCAGAAGTATGGACAGGGGCGATGAGCAGTACTTC.

As to this clonotype: As the CDR3 is not closed by the conserved phenylalanine or tryptophan, this likely results from a read error. The chain carries TRBV30 and TRBJ1-2, with D perhaps TRBD1 (6 bases). This CDR3 contains 14 residues. The V gene lost 1 base and the J gene lost 8 bases, with 17 bases spanning the gap. Germline V CDR1 and CDR2: GTSNPN, SVGIG (reference sequence). The CDR3 bases are TGTGCCTGGAGTGGATCAAGGGGGGCGAAGGGCTACACCTCC. Protein: CAWSGSRGAKGYTS.

This chain uses TRBV14 with TRBJ1-2; D call uncertain. CDR3 length: 15 residues. The germline V gene encodes CDR1 SGHDN and CDR2 FVKESK. The V end lost 1 base, the J end lost 4 bases, and 13 bases lay between the germline ends. CDR3 sequence (DNA): TGTGCCAGCAGCCAAGTTCCGGGATCCACCTATGGCTACACCTTC. It is translated as CASSQVPGSTYGYTF.

The gene calls are TRBV7-9 and TRBJ1-5, with TRBD1 identical over 9 bases. The CDR3 runs to 17 residues. Per the germline V gene, CDR1 is SEHNR and CDR2 is FQNEAQ (reference sequence). After removal of 4 bases from V and 0 bases from J, the junction contained 7 bases not matched to a gene. CDR3 coding DNA: TGTGCCAGCAGCTCCGGGACAGGGCAGTATAGCAATCAGCCCCAGCATTTT. Protein sequence: CASSSGTGQYSNQPQHF. Full variable domain (missing parts from reference TRBV7-9 and TRBJ1-5): DTGVSQNPRHKITKRGQNVTFRCDPISEHNRLYWYRQTLGQGPEFLTYFQNEAQLEKSRLLSDRFSAERPKGSFSTLEIQRTEQGDSAMYLCASSSGTGQYSNQPQHFGDGTRLSIL.